This paragraph covers one T cell receptor (beta chain) sequence. This sample stems from a study of blood T cell repertoires in COVID-19. For the study at large: Whether acute or convalescent, the COVID-19 samples came from the United States, Italy and Spain.

How the authors handled the data: Amplification from reference gene primers served as the basis for estimated nucleated cell counts. Clones were sequenced by immunoSEQ multiplex PCR, and TCRdb holds only the in-frame ones, with some missing. V, J and clone size are taken as reported in that table, and D and trimming were inferred from the DNA itself. The sample has about 74,000 clones, about 88% seen once. Germline V gene sequence: CDR1 SSHAT, CDR2 FNYEAQ (reference sequence). Trimming took 3 bases from V and 9 from J; bases not matched to a gene: 8. CDR3 length: 15 residues. Sequenced input: peripheral blood. The receptor was derived from a man between 65 and 80 years old with active or convalescent COVID-19. The chain uses TRBV7-7 and TRBJ2-1, with 10 positions matching TRBD2. The CDR3: CASSFELAGIGEQFF. In DNA, the CDR3 is TGTGCCAGCAGCTTCGAACTAGCGGGGATCGGTGAGCAGTTCTTC.